Below, 14 T cell receptor beta chains from the same sample are listed, as sequenced in a study of low-dose radiotherapy and immunotherapy resistance in tumors. First-strand cDNA used TRAV- and TRBV-specific primers, covering alpha and beta chains. Amplification, which lasted 15 to 20 PCR cycles, used a constant-region primer and V-primer adapter to amplify TCRs. TCRdb called the reads again in MiXCR, with one record for every CDR3 protein. Here the sample spans approximately 11,000 distinct CDR3 sequences, 50% to 65% being singletons. These receptors all stem from a human donor with advanced metastatic prostate, ovarian, gallbladder or colorectal cancer (not recorded which). This table probably holds off-target reads from a library built for another chain.

V gene TRBV6-1 combines with J gene TRBJ1-4, with D unresolved. The CDR3 consists of 14 residues. V gave up 7 bases and J gave up 5 bases, with 14 bases separating them. CDR1 is MNHNS and CDR2 is SASEGT in the germline V gene. The CDR3 here is CASTLGSSNEKLFF. The CDR3 DNA reads TGTGCCAGCACCCTCGGCAGCTCGAATGAAAAACTGTTTTTT.

The genes are TRBV4-2 and TRBJ2-1; 9 bases agree with TRBD2. From germline, CDR1 is LGHNA and CDR2 YNFKEQ. There are 15 residues in the CDR3. J gave up 5 bases and V 0 bases, and 2 bases lay outside the gene matches. DNA for the CDR3: TGTGCCAGCAGCCAAGAGGGCGGGAGGGACAATGAGCAGTTCTTC. Translated: CASSQEGGRDNEQFF.

The CDR3 DNA reads TGTGCCAGCAGTGTTAGCCCTAGCGGCGAGCAGTACTTC. Translation gives CASSVSPSGEQYF. The chain carries TRBV2 and TRBJ2-7; 7 bases are shared with TRBD2. This CDR3 comprises 13 residues. After removal of 4 bases from V and 6 bases from J, the junction contained 6 bases not matched to a gene. Per the germline V gene, CDR1 is SNHLY and CDR2 is FYNNEI.

The V gene is TRBV28, the J gene TRBJ2-1; maybe TRBD1 (6 bases). The CDR3 is made up of 14 amino acids. The V gene's germline CDR1 is MDHEN and CDR2 SYDVKM. V lost 7 bases and J lost 2, with 12 bases in between. CDR3 residues: CASTLQGTYNEQFF. CDR3 coding DNA: TGTGCCAGCACCTTACAGGGCACCTACAATGAGCAGTTCTTC.

The V and J genes are TRBV2 and TRBJ2-7; D is unresolved. The ends were cut back, 7 bases at V and 3 bases at J, with 7 bases in the middle. In germline, CDR1 is SNHLY, CDR2 FYNNEI. The CDR3 is 11 amino acids. The CDR3 loop is CASTPNYEQYF. DNA of the CDR3: TGTGCCAGCACCCCGAACTACGAGCAGTACTTC.

The gene calls are TRBV19 and TRBJ2-7; 7 bases map to TRBD1. The germline gives CDR1 LNHDA, CDR2 SQIVND (reference sequence). The CDR3 spans 13 residues. The V segment lost 5 bases and the J segment 2 bases; nucleotides outside the gene matches: 3. For the CDR3, the DNA is TGTGCCAGTAGTCGGGACAGCACCTACGAGCAGTACTTC. Its translation is CASSRDSTYEQYF.

V is TRBV3-1 and J is TRBJ1-3; 7 bases match TRBD1. This CDR3 region has 14 residues. Germline CDR1 LGHDT, CDR2 YNNKEL (reference sequence). The V and J ends lost 1 base and 7 bases, in that order; junction bases with no gene match: 4. Written as DNA, the CDR3 is TGTGCCAGCAGCCAAGGACAAGGGGGCAACACCATATATTTT. As protein: CASSQGQGGNTIYF.

In this sample, this clonotype turned up a few times. This chain connects TRBV19 to TRBJ2-1; TRBD2 might be the D (7 bases). Germline CDR1 and CDR2: LNHDA and SQIVND (reference sequence). The CDR3 sequence is 14 residues long. V shed 7 bases and J shed 9 bases, with 19 bases lying between them. The CDR3 sequence: CASTWGGLTGEQFF. In DNA form, the CDR3 reads TGTGCCAGTACCTGGGGGGGGCTTACCGGTGAGCAGTTCTTC.

This chain connects TRBV4-1 to TRBJ2-7; TRBD1 agrees at 11 bases. Germline assignment: CDR1 MGHRA and CDR2 YSYEKL. The CDR3 contains 14 residues. After removal of 1 base from V and 5 bases from J, the junction contained 1 base not matched to a gene. The CDR3 protein is CASSQGTGGNEQYF. The DNA for the CDR3 is TGCGCCAGCAGCCAAGGGACAGGGGGCAACGAGCAGTACTTC.

This chain links TRBV9 with TRBJ2-7; D is unclear. The V gene's germline CDR1 is SGDLS and CDR2 YYNGEE. The CDR3 consists of 14 residues. The V end lost 3 bases, the J end lost 3 bases, and 13 bases lay between the germline ends. The CDR3 region is CASSAYETYYEQYF. In DNA form, the CDR3 reads TGTGCCAGCAGCGCTTACGAAACCTACTACGAGCAGTACTTC.

This clonotype was detected once. The chain uses TRBV4-2 and TRBJ1-2; D gene ambiguous. This CDR3 is 14 amino acids long. Germline CDR1 is LGHNA and CDR2 is YNFKEQ. V lost 1 base to trimming and J lost 5 bases, with 11 bases between them. The DNA of the CDR3 is TGTGCCAGCAGCCAAGTCGGGGAGTGGTATGGCTACACCTTC. This codes for CASSQVGEWYGYTF.

V is TRBV5-1 and J is TRBJ2-7, with D hard to call. There are 15 residues in the CDR3. Germline assignment: CDR1 SGHRS and CDR2 YFSETQ. Trimming removed 6 bases at V and 3 bases at J, with 19 bases between. The CDR3 DNA sequence: TGCGCCAGCAAGGAAGGCAGTCAAGGATTCTACGAGCAGTACTTC. Its protein is CASKEGSQGFYEQYF.

The V call is TRBV5-5, the J call TRBJ2-1; a weak D match, TRBD1 (6 bases). Deletions cut 0 bases from V and 2 bases from J, with 9 bases between. The CDR3 is made up of 15 amino acids. The V gene's germline CDR1 is SGHKS and CDR2 YYEKEE (reference sequence). The CDR3 DNA reads as TGTGCCAGCAGCTTGGATGGACAGACCTACAATGAGCAGTTCTTC. It specifies CASSLDGQTYNEQFF.

The V and J genes are TRBV2 and TRBJ1-2, with TRBD1 as a possible D gene (6 bases). The V end lost 5 bases, the J end lost 5 bases, and 24 bases lay between the germline ends. CDR3 size: 17 residues. Germline lookup yields CDR1 SNHLY and CDR2 FYNNEI. For the CDR3, the DNA is TGTGCCAGCAGTACCCTTCTGGGTGGAACAGGGACATATGGCTACACCTTC. Residues: CASSTLLGGTGTYGYTF. Based on the CDR3 plus reference TRBV2 and TRBJ1-2, the full variable domain is EPEVTQTPSHQVTQMGQEVILRCVPISNHLYFYWYRQILGQKVEFLVSFYNNEISEKSEIFDDQFSVERPDGSNFTLKIRSTKLEDSAMYFCASSTLLGGTGTYGYTFGSGTRLTVV.